A selection of T cell receptor beta chains follows, all from one sample in a study of blood T cell repertoires in COVID-19. Sequencing used immunoSEQ multiplex PCR; TCRdb keeps in-frame clones, though not all of them. The sample shows about 69,000 clones, roughly 80% of them seen only once. The sample was peripheral blood. The receptors here all came from a woman older than 75 with acute or convalescent COVID-19. Each CDR3 is given with its conserved first and last residue. Fields, in order: clone size, J gene, D gene, CDR3 length, V gene, CDR3 DNA, CDR3 protein. The D gene is left open where the match is weak. The size of a clone is reported for some rows only, either as once, few or many, or as a class for expanded clones.

- TRBJ1-5 TRBD1 14 TRBV27 TGTGCCAGCAATCTCAGGGGGCCGAATCAGCCCCAGCATTTT CASNLRGPNQPQHF
few TRBJ1-6 - 15 TRBV15 TGTGCCACCCGACGGGGGGCTCCGTCCAATTCACCCCTCCACTTT CATRRGAPSNSPLHF
- TRBJ2-3 TRBD2 16 TRBV12-5 TGTGCTAGTGGTCTCTCAGGACTAGCGGGGACAGATACGCAGTATTTT CASGLSGLAGTDTQYF
- TRBJ2-7 TRBD2 16 TRBV6-5 TGTGCCAGCAGTTACTCTGTAGCGGGGGCCTCCTACGAGCAGTACTTC CASSYSVAGASYEQYF
- TRBJ2-7 - 14 TRBV19 TGTGCCAGTAGTATAGCTATGAACTCCTACGAGCAGTACTTC CASSIAMNSYEQYF
- TRBJ1-6 TRBD1 17 TRBV10-2 TGCGCCAGCAGTGACCGGGTCTCAGGGGGTGATAATTCACCCCTCCACTTT CASSDRVSGGDNSPLHF
- TRBJ1-2 TRBD1 17 TRBV5-6 TGTGCCAGCAGCTTCTGGACAGGGCATTCAGTTGGCTATGGCTACACCTTC CASSFWTGHSVGYGYTF
- TRBJ1-2 TRBD1 14 TRBV23-1 TGCGCCGAGTCCCGGGGACAGGGCCACTATGGCTACACCTTC CAESRGQGHYGYTF
- TRBJ2-1 TRBD1 16 TRBV11-2 TGTGCCAGCAGCTTGCATCCGGGACAGGGGGCGAGTGAGCAGTTCTTC CASSLHPGQGASEQFF
- TRBJ1-1 TRBD1 15 TRBV5-1 TGCGCCAGCACCACAGGGGGCCGGTTGAACACTGAAGCTTTCTTT CASTTGGRLNTEAFF
- TRBJ1-4 - 16 TRBV27 TGTGCCAGCAGTTTATATGTGGGGGCTTCAGGTGAAAAACTGTTTTTT CASSLYVGASGEKLFF
- TRBJ2-7 - 16 TRBV7-8 TGTGCCAGCAGCGAAAGACAGTTGGGGTTCTCCTACGAGCAGTACTTC CASSERQLGFSYEQYF
once TRBJ2-1 - 15 TRBV19 TGTGCCAGTAGTAGCGAGGGCCGCTCCTACAATGAGCAGTTCTTC CASSSEGRSYNEQFF
- TRBJ2-2 TRBD1 15 TRBV7-8 TGTGCCAGCAGCTACGACAGGGTAATCACCGGGGAGCTGTTTTTT CASSYDRVITGELFF
- TRBJ1-1 TRBD1 14 TRBV7-9 TGTGCCAGCAGTCGGACAGGGGGAATGACTGAAGCTTTCTTT CASSRTGGMTEAFF